The next 30 T cell receptor beta chains were all read from a single sample in a study of T cells in Graves' hyperthyroidism and ophthalmopathy. TCR beta CDR3 region amplification was performed from RNA transcripts. During a first-round RT-PCR of the TCR CDR3, the HTBI primer set was used. TCRdb processed the multiplex PCR reads anew with MiXCR; each CDR3 protein has one entry. This sample has 350,000 to 400,000 distinct CDR3 sequences, with under 15% found just once. The specimen sequenced was blood. The source is a woman aged 30 to 39 with Graves' hyperthyroidism.

This clonotype has ten or more counts. The V call is TRBV18, the J call TRBJ2-7; TRBD1 matches 8 bases. Germline trimming cut 5 bases from V and 1 base from J; bases unmatched to any gene: 4. Germline assignment: CDR1 KGHSH and CDR2 LQKENI. There are 14 residues in the CDR3. The CDR3 DNA sequence: TGTGCCAGCTCAGAAAGACAGGGGTCCTACGAGCAGTACTTC. It is translated as CASSERQGSYEQYF.

A remark on this clonotype: Sequence at one end of the junction differs from germline and may be a read error. The chain uses TRBV18 and TRBJ1-5; perhaps TRBD1 as D (6 bases). This CDR3 region has 14 residues. Germline-derived CDR1 and CDR2 are KGHSH and LQKENI. CDR3 nucleotide sequence: TGTGCCAGCCCACCGGTACAGGGAGGGCAGCCCCAGCATTTT. Translation gives CASPPVQGGQPQHF.

This clonotype showed up many times. This chain's CDR3 is CASSLFPVAGGLTGPRSYNEQFF. In DNA form, the CDR3 reads TGTGCCAGCAGTTTATTCCCCGTAGCGGGAGGGCTCACCGGTCCCAGAAGTTACAATGAGCAGTTCTTC. The V and J genes are TRBV28 and TRBJ2-1; 11 nucleotides match TRBD2. Germline lookup yields CDR1 MDHEN and CDR2 SYDVKM. CDR3 length equals 23 residues. Germline trimming cut 1 base from V and 4 bases from J; bases unmatched to any gene: 24.

This clonotype was seen at least ten times. A junction boundary mismatches the germline segment, possibly from a read error. The chain carries TRBV2 and TRBJ2-5; TRBD1 might be the D (6 bases). Germline lookup yields CDR1 SNHLY and CDR2 FYNNEI. This CDR3 region has 14 residues. The CDR3 sequence: CASSAQGPQETRYF. The CDR3 region has the DNA TGTGCCAGCAGTGCACAGGGCCCCCAAGAGACCCGGTACTTC.

This clonotype was counted many times. This chain joins TRBV12-3 or TRBV12-4 and TRBJ1-2, with 8 positions matching TRBD1. Losses at the gene ends were 1 base for V and 3 bases for J; bases not matched to a gene: 4. CDR3 length equals 15 residues. The CDR3 reads CASSLVAGGDYGYTF. In DNA form, the CDR3 reads TGTGCCAGCAGTTTAGTGGCAGGGGGCGACTATGGCTACACCTTC.

CDR3 bases: TGTGCCAGCCGCCCGGGACAGGGACTCTCCTACGAGCAGTACTTC. Translated, it gives CASRPGQGLSYEQYF. V and J are TRBV28 and TRBJ2-7; TRBD1 matches 9 bases. CDR1 and CDR2 from the germline V gene are MDHEN and SYDVKM. With V trimmed by 8 bases and J by 0 bases, 8 bases remained unmatched. The CDR3 has 15 residues.

In DNA, the CDR3 is TGCAGTGCTAGAGAAGGTAGACCCTACGAGCAGTACTTC. This gives the protein CSAREGRPYEQYF. This sequence joins TRBV20-1 and TRBJ2-7; no clear D gene. With 0 bases removed from V and 2 bases from J, the gap between germline ends came to 8 bases. The CDR3 contains 13 residues. Germline lookup yields CDR1 DFQATT and CDR2 SNEGSKA (reference sequence).

This clonotype was observed many times. V is TRBV20-1 and J is TRBJ2-3; possibly TRBD1 or TRBD2 for D (5 bases each). Germline V gene sequence: CDR1 DFQATT, CDR2 SNEGSKA (reference sequence). This CDR3 is built from 18 residues. V lost 0 bases, J lost 2 bases, and 21 bases lay in between. The CDR3 sequence is CSARDPTGTDLYTDTQYF. The CDR3 nucleotides are TGCAGTGCTAGAGACCCTACGGGGACCGACCTATACACAGATACGCAGTATTTT.

V usage is TRBV29-1 and J usage is TRBJ1-2, with a possible D match to TRBD1 (6 bases). CDR1 and CDR2 from the germline V gene are SQVTM and ANQGSEA. The CDR3 totals 11 residues. V was pared by 6 bases and J by 6 bases, with 11 bases between. CDR3 amino acids: CSVSGTHGYTF. The CDR3 DNA is TGCAGCGTCTCCGGGACACATGGCTACACCTTC.

In this sample, this clonotype turned up many times. The chain employs TRBV27 and TRBJ2-7; TRBD2 is a possible D gene (6 bases). Per germline, CDR1 MNHEY and CDR2 SMNVEV (reference sequence). V was shortened by 6 bases and J by 0 bases, with 15 bases between the two germline ends. The CDR3 runs 15 residues. CDR3 sequence: CASSAAVAVSYEQYF. The CDR3 DNA reads as TGTGCCAGCAGCGCCGCCGTAGCGGTCTCCTACGAGCAGTACTTC.

This clonotype was found many times. This rearrangement joins TRBV20-1 to TRBJ2-5; 8 bases match TRBD1. The length of the CDR3 is 15 residues. Germline V gene lookup returns CDR1 DFQATT and CDR2 SNEGSKA (reference sequence). V was clipped by 2 bases and J by 2 bases; unmatched bases: 7. The CDR3 loop reads CSARRQGIRQETQYF. For the CDR3, the DNA is TGCAGTGCTAGAAGACAGGGGATAAGACAAGAGACCCAGTACTTC.

This clonotype was seen only a few times. This rearrangement joins TRBV25-1 to TRBJ2-1, with 8 bases fitting TRBD1. Germline-derived CDR1 and CDR2 are MGHDK and SYGVNS. V trimming: 4 bases; J trimming: 7 bases; junction bases outside the gene matches: 9. There are 15 residues in the CDR3. This CDR3 reads CASSAGTGRGNEQFF. CDR3 DNA sequence: TGTGCCAGCAGTGCTGGGACAGGAAGAGGGAATGAGCAGTTCTTC.

A few counts support this clonotype. The chain is built from TRBV5-1 and TRBJ1-2; D gene uncertain. This CDR3 contains 12 residues. Germline assignment: CDR1 SGHRS and CDR2 YFSETQ. With 1 base removed from V and 6 bases from J, the gap between germline ends came to 7 bases. Written as DNA, the CDR3 is TGCGCCAGCAGCTTGTCGGCAGATGGCTACACCTTC. Translation gives CASSLSADGYTF.

In this sample, this clonotype turned up once. This chain joins TRBV14 and TRBJ2-5; 10 nucleotides line up with TRBD1. The trim removed 0 bases at V and 5 bases at J, leaving 3 bases unmatched. The germline V gene has CDR1 SGHDN and CDR2 FVKESK. This CDR3 region has 15 residues. CDR3 amino acids: CASSQETGGVETQYF. As DNA, the CDR3 is TGTGCCAGCAGCCAAGAGACAGGGGGCGTCGAGACCCAGTACTTC.

Concerning this clonotype itself: A much more abundant neighbour one base away suggests this may be a read error. V gene TRBV2 combines with J gene TRBJ2-1; D unclear. The CDR3 extends over 12 amino acids. Germline CDR1 is SNHLY and CDR2 is FYNNEI. The CDR3 region is CASSVADDEQSF. For the CDR3, the DNA is TGTGCCAGCAGTGTTGCGGACGATGAGCAGTCCTTC.

The V call is TRBV20-1, the J call TRBJ2-1, with D perhaps matching TRBD2 (6 bases). The CDR3 spans 15 residues. V gave up 0 bases and J gave up 2 bases, with 11 bases separating them. CDR1 is DFQATT and CDR2 is SNEGSKA in the germline V gene (reference sequence). The CDR3 region is CSARDPGRTYNEQFF. The CDR3 nucleotides are TGCAGTGCTAGAGATCCCGGGAGAACCTACAATGAGCAGTTCTTC.

This clonotype was recorded a few times. This sequence may be a read error, since a much larger clone differs from it by one base. A read error is likely, as this CDR3 ends without the conserved phenylalanine or tryptophan. The chain carries TRBV7-9 and TRBJ2-7; 9 positions match TRBD1. Germline V gene lookup returns CDR1 SEHNR and CDR2 FQNEAQ (reference sequence). CDR3 size: 15 residues. The trim removed 1 base at V and 3 bases at J, leaving 4 bases unmatched. The CDR3 nucleotides read TGTGCCAGCAGCTTAGTGGGACAGGGTTTCTACGAGCAGTACTCC. This sequence encodes CASSLVGQGFYEQYS.

This clonotype was found a few times. The chain combines TRBV9 with TRBJ1-2, with D perhaps matching TRBD1 (5 bases). Germline V gene data show CDR1 as SGDLS and CDR2 as YYNGEE. This CDR3 contains 16 residues. V was clipped by 3 bases and J by 8 bases, with 23 bases between them. The CDR3 DNA is TGTGCCAGCAGCGCGGGGGACCTCCTGCGCGATGGGGGCTACACCTTC. Encoded protein: CASSAGDLLRDGGYTF. Looking up the rest from reference TRBV9 and TRBJ1-2 gives the full variable domain: DSGVTQTPKHLITATGQRVTLRCSPRSGDLSVYWYQQSLDQGLQFLIQYYNGEERAKGNILERFSAQQFPDLHSELNLSSLELGDSALYFCASSAGDLLRDGGYTFGSGTRLTVV.

This clonotype has more than one count but fewer than ten. V gene TRBV4-1 combines with J gene TRBJ2-7, with a possible D match to TRBD2 (6 bases). V shed 4 bases and J shed 6 bases, with 22 bases lying between them. The CDR3 runs 16 residues. From germline, CDR1 is MGHRA and CDR2 YSYEKL. The CDR3 region is CASSPPNGRGRGEQYF. The CDR3 DNA follows: TGCGCCAGCAGCCCCCCCAATGGTCGGGGGAGAGGCGAGCAGTACTTC.

The table lists this clonotype with many counts. The chain uses TRBV12-3 or TRBV12-4 and TRBJ1-6; possible D gene TRBD1, 5 bases. The ends were cut back, 5 bases at V and 6 bases at J, with 11 bases in the middle. This CDR3 has 14 residues. The CDR3 coding sequence is TGTGCCAGCAGTCATGGGGACCGTAATTCACCCCTCCACTTT. Translated, it gives CASSHGDRNSPLHF.

This clonotype was recorded at least ten times. The chain uses TRBV20-1 and TRBJ2-7, with 10 positions matching TRBD2. The CDR3 is 15 residues long. Unmatched junction bases numbered 9, after V lost 5 bases and J lost 2 bases. CDR1 DFQATT and CDR2 SNEGSKA come from the germline V gene (reference sequence). The CDR3 region has the DNA TGCAGTGCTTCACTAGCGGGACCCATCGCCTACGAGCAGTACTTC. This sequence encodes CSASLAGPIAYEQYF.

This clonotype was counted ten times or more. The chain carries TRBV2 and TRBJ1-1; TRBD1 matches 7 bases. Trimming removed 8 bases from V and 1 base from J; junction bases left unmatched: 10. CDR3 length equals 15 residues. The germline CDR1 and CDR2 sequences are SNHLY and FYNNEI. The CDR3 region is CASPDRAKGNTEAFF. CDR3 nucleotides: TGTGCCAGCCCCGACAGGGCAAAGGGGAACACTGAAGCTTTCTTT.

This chain uses TRBV7-2 with TRBJ1-2; no clear D. The V and J ends lost 5 bases and 6 bases respectively, with 13 bases between them. The germline CDR1 and CDR2 sequences are SGHTA and FQGNSA. The CDR3 runs 13 residues. CDR3 sequence: CASSSRAQHGYTF. In nucleotides, the CDR3 is TGTGCCAGCAGCAGTCGGGCACAGCATGGCTACACCTTC.

This clonotype was detected many times. The chain employs TRBV20-1 and TRBJ2-2; D is unclear. CDR3 length: 13 amino acids. The V gene lost 1 base and the J gene lost 0 bases, with 3 bases spanning the gap. Germline values: CDR1 DFQATT, CDR2 SNEGSKA (reference sequence). The CDR3 DNA reads TGCAGTGCTAGAGGCACGAACACCGGGGAGCTGTTTTTT. Its protein is CSARGTNTGELFF.

This clonotype has just a few counts. The chain couples TRBV10-3 to TRBJ1-1; D remains unclear. V lost 5 bases to trimming and J lost 2 bases, with 15 bases between them. CDR3 length: 15 amino acids. The germline gives CDR1 ENHRY, CDR2 SYGVKD. The CDR3: CAISKSTTVNTEAFF. The DNA for the CDR3 is TGTGCCATCAGTAAATCCACTACAGTAAACACTGAAGCTTTCTTT.

This clonotype was detected many times. The J gene is TRBJ2-5, the V gene TRBV18, with unresolved D. The CDR3 spans 12 residues. Trimming removed 0 bases from V and 5 bases from J, with 4 bases in between. Germline CDR1 is KGHSH and CDR2 is LQKENI. CDR3 nucleotide sequence: TGTGCCAGCTCACCACCTCTGGAGACCCAGTACTTC. Protein: CASSPPLETQYF.

The chain combines TRBV6-1 with TRBJ2-1; D remains unclear. V was clipped by 5 bases and J by 8 bases, with 7 bases between them. This CDR3 region has 11 residues. Per germline, CDR1 MNHNS and CDR2 SASEGT. The CDR3 DNA reads TGTGCCAGCAGTCGAGTGGATGAGCAGTTCTTC. It is translated as CASSRVDEQFF.

The chain carries TRBV2 and TRBJ1-1, with 8 bases identical to TRBD1. Trimming took 5 bases from V and 1 from J; bases not matched to a gene: 6. This CDR3 contains 15 residues. Germline V gene sequence: CDR1 SNHLY, CDR2 FYNNEI. The CDR3 protein is CASSYNQGANTEAFF. DNA for the CDR3: TGTGCCAGCAGTTACAACCAGGGGGCGAACACTGAAGCTTTCTTT.

V and J are TRBV29-1 and TRBJ2-1; D is ambiguous. Trimming took off 6 bases at V and 4 bases at J, with 10 bases between the two ends. Germline CDR1 and CDR2: SQVTM and ANQGSEA. The CDR3 extends over 12 amino acids. The CDR3 bases are TGCAGCGTGTCCTTAAATTACAATGAGCAGTTCTTC. This encodes CSVSLNYNEQFF.

This clonotype was seen at least ten times. The chain employs TRBV20-1 and TRBJ2-1, with D possibly called TRBD1 or TRBD2 (5 bases each). Germline V gives CDR1 DFQATT, CDR2 SNEGSKA (reference sequence). The CDR3 sequence is 12 residues long. V gave up 6 bases and J gave up 6 bases, with 12 bases separating them. In DNA form, the CDR3 reads TGCAGTGCGGGGACGAGGGGCAATGAGCAGTTCTTC. Translation gives CSAGTRGNEQFF.